Listed below are T cell receptor beta chains from one sample, sequenced in a study of blood T cell repertoires in COVID-19. Libraries were prepared by immunoSEQ multiplex PCR; TCRdb keeps only in-frame clonotypes and omits some of them. Of 310,000 or so clones detected, roughly 89% appear once; the ten largest clones hold just over 9.5%. Sequencing used peripheral blood. These receptors were taken from a man aged 30-40 years with COVID-19, enrolled during active disease. CDR3s include the opening cysteine and the closing phenylalanine or tryptophan. D genes are given only for firm matches. Size tells how often a clone was seen (once, few, many) or the class of an expanded clone, and some rows leave it out.

d_call	clone_size	v_call	j_call	cdr3_nt	cdr3_aa
-	-	TRBV7-3	TRBJ2-7	TGTGCCAGCAGCTTAACAGTCTACTCCTACGAGCAGTACTTC	CASSLTVYSYEQYF
-	once	TRBV11-3	TRBJ2-1	TGTGCCAGCAGCTTAGGCATTAGCTCCTACAATGAGCAGTTCTTC	CASSLGISSYNEQFF
TRBD1	-	TRBV5-1	TRBJ1-2	TGCGCCAGCAGCTTGGAGGGGACAGGGAGAGCCATCTATGGCTACACCTTC	CASSLEGTGRAIYGYTF
-	-	TRBV7-8	TRBJ1-5	TGTGCCAGCAGCTCCGACCCAGGGCAGATTAGCAATCAGCCCCAGCATTTT	CASSSDPGQISNQPQHF
-	-	TRBV7-6	TRBJ1-5	TGTGCCAGCAGCTTAGCTCAGGGGATTAACGGTCAGCCCCAGCATTTT	CASSLAQGINGQPQHF
TRBD1	once	TRBV13	TRBJ2-7	TGTGCCAGCAGCCCTGGGACAGGGAACGAGCAGTACTTC	CASSPGTGNEQYF
TRBD1	-	TRBV7-9	TRBJ2-1	TGTGCCAGCAGCGTAGGGGGCGCGAACAATGAGCAGTTCTTC	CASSVGGANNEQFF
-	-	TRBV5-6	TRBJ1-1	TGTGCCAGCAGTTTGACCGGGACATCGAACACTGAAGCTTTCTTT	CASSLTGTSNTEAFF
TRBD1	-	TRBV6-5	TRBJ2-7	TGTGCCAGCAGTTTAAACCGGGACAGGGGGCGCGAGCAGTACTTC	CASSLNRDRGREQYF
TRBD1	-	TRBV27	TRBJ1-1	TGTGCCAGCAGTTTAAGGGGACAGGGGGGGAACACTGAAGCTTTCTTT	CASSLRGQGGNTEAFF